A single sample is the source of the 2 T cell receptor beta chains below, sequenced in a study of OX40 agonist ivuxolimab in advanced cancers. The library was prepared using the immunoSEQ multiplex PCR assay. The table was pulled from immuneACCESS by TCRdb, which kept in-frame rearrangements only. Such tables lose some clones; where checked, under half of the loss comes from unresolved V genes, and the rest has no known cause. The sample table records roughly 53,000 clones; about 88% of these occur just once. Less than 60% of the sample goes to the ten largest clones. This specimen was CD4+ or CD8+ T cells sorted from blood, taken in a trial of the OX40 agonist ivuxolimab. All receptors come from an adult with an advanced solid tumor such as melanoma, head and neck, liver or kidney cancer.

The chain carries TRBV7-2 and TRBJ2-7; the D gene is possibly TRBD1 (6 bases). V shed 1 base and J shed 3 bases, with 13 bases lying between them. This CDR3 is 15 amino acids long. The V gene's germline CDR1 is SGHTA and CDR2 FQGNSA. CDR3 sequence: CASSLGPGALYEQYF. The CDR3 bases are TGTGCCAGCAGCTTAGGTCCAGGGGCTCTCTACGAGCAGTACTTC.

The chain has TRBV29-1 and TRBJ2-2, with D maybe TRBD1 (5 bases). Trimming took off 4 bases at V and 2 bases at J, with 11 bases between the two ends. This CDR3 has 14 amino acids. Germline loops: CDR1 SQVTM, CDR2 ANQGSEA. In DNA form, the CDR3 reads TGCAGCGTTGTGGGGCCCACTAACACCGGGGAGCTGTTTTTT. It translates to CSVVGPTNTGELFF.